The T cell receptor (beta chain) described here comes from a study of PD-1 blockade in mismatch repair-deficient tumors. Looking at the study overall: Patients had approximately 12 mismatch repair-deficient cancer types and were previously treated and progressing.

The germline gives CDR1 LGHNT, CDR2 FRNRAP. This CDR3 has 17 residues. V was clipped by 1 base and J by 3 bases; unmatched bases: 4. This table comes from immunoSEQ multiplex PCR, and its TCRdb copy is limited to in-frame clones, with some not included. This repertoire shows tens of thousands of clones, about nine tenths found once; its top ten account for about 15%. The TCR-sequenced patients were a few responders to pembrolizumab. The sequence was collected from an adult with mismatch repair-deficient cancer. The chain links TRBV12-5 to TRBJ2-1; TRBD2 agrees at 12 bases. Source: peripheral blood, taken 52 weeks after starting pembrolizumab. The CDR3 nucleotides read TGTGCTAGTGGTTTGGCACTAGCGGGAGGCAACTACAATGAGCAGTTCTTC. Its protein is CASGLALAGGNYNEQFF. The variable domain in full, with the rest retrieved from reference TRBV12-5 and TRBJ2-1, is DARVTQTPRHKVTEMGQEVTMRCQPILGHNTVFWYRQTMMQGLELLAYFRNRAPLDDSGMPKDRFSAEMPDATLATLKIQPSEPRDSAVYFCASGLALAGGNYNEQFFGPGTRLTVL.